Each of the 21 T cell receptor beta chains below was sequenced from the same sample in a study of T cell changes during pregnancy in multiple sclerosis. TCRdb's table, derived via immunoSEQ multiplex PCR, lists solely in-frame clones and lacks some. This table has some 74,000 clones, approximately 92% appearing once. The sample in question was peripheral blood, obtained before pregnancy. Receptors were obtained from a female donor with multiple sclerosis, enrolled in a pregnancy study.

V usage is TRBV19 and J usage is TRBJ2-7, with 11 bases identical to TRBD2. CDR3 length equals 16 residues. In germline, CDR1 is LNHDA, CDR2 SQIVND (reference sequence). The V gene end was trimmed by 3 bases and the J gene end by 4 bases; junction bases not matched to a gene: 8. The CDR3 loop reads CASSIVGTSGKYEQYF. The CDR3 DNA sequence: TGTGCCAGTAGTATCGTAGGGACTAGCGGAAAGTACGAGCAGTACTTC.

The chain uses TRBV5-1 and TRBJ1-4, with D tentatively TRBD1 (6 bases). The CDR3 runs 15 residues. With 4 bases removed from V and 6 bases from J, the gap between germline ends came to 16 bases. Germline CDR1 reads SGHRS; CDR2 reads YFSETQ. DNA for the CDR3: TGCGCCAGCAGCAACCCGGGCCCAGGGGATGAAAAACTGTTTTTT. It codes for CASSNPGPGDEKLFF. Complete variable domain (other parts from reference TRBV5-1 and TRBJ1-4): KAGVTQTPRYLIKTRGQQVTLSCSPISGHRSVSWYQQTPGQGLQFLFEYFSETQRNKGNFPGRFSGRQFSNSRSEMNVSTLELGDSALYLCASSNPGPGDEKLFFGSGTQLSVL.

V usage is TRBV19 and J usage is TRBJ1-1; no firm D call. Deletions cut 5 bases from V and 3 bases from J, with 10 bases between. Germline CDR1 LNHDA, CDR2 SQIVND (reference sequence). This CDR3 has 13 amino acids. The CDR3 nucleotides read TGTGCCAGTAGTTACGACACCCACACTGAAGCTTTCTTT. It translates to CASSYDTHTEAFF.

The chain has TRBV7-2 and TRBJ2-2, with 7 bases fitting TRBD1. The length of the CDR3 is 16 residues. Germline lookup yields CDR1 SGHTA and CDR2 FQGNSA. After removal of 5 bases from V and 4 bases from J, the junction contained 10 bases not matched to a gene. The CDR3 is CASSAPSTGFTGELFF. DNA for the CDR3: TGTGCCAGCAGCGCGCCTTCGACAGGGTTCACCGGGGAGCTGTTTTTT.

This clone appeared once. The chain combines TRBV6-4 with TRBJ1-2; 7 bases are a match to TRBD1. This CDR3 contains 14 residues. Per germline, CDR1 MRHNA and CDR2 SNTAGT. V shed 6 bases and J 0 bases; nucleotides not matched to a gene: 4. As DNA, the CDR3 is TGTGCCAGCAGACGACAGGGTTCTAACTATGGCTACACCTTC. It specifies CASRRQGSNYGYTF.

This clone appeared once. V usage is TRBV11-2 and J usage is TRBJ1-1, with TRBD1 matching over 7 bases. The CDR3 contains 16 residues. Germline values: CDR1 SGHAT, CDR2 FQNNGV. Trimming cost V 5 bases and J 6 bases; bases outside gene matches: 15. CDR3 in amino acids: CASSAPVRGRNAEAFF. CDR3 coding DNA: TGTGCCAGCAGCGCTCCGGTAAGGGGGCGAAACGCTGAAGCTTTCTTT.

The chain couples TRBV9 to TRBJ2-7; TRBD1 is a possible D gene (5 bases). The germline V gene has CDR1 SGDLS and CDR2 YYNGEE. There are 13 residues in the CDR3. V lost 3 bases, J lost 9 bases, and 16 bases lay in between. Here the CDR3 DNA reads TGTGCCAGCAGCGCCGAGGTGGATGGGGCGCAGTACTTC. Its protein product is CASSAEVDGAQYF. Complete variable domain (other parts from reference TRBV9 and TRBJ2-7): DSGVTQTPKHLITATGQRVTLRCSPRSGDLSVYWYQQSLDQGLQFLIQYYNGEERAKGNILERFSAQQFPDLHSELNLSSLELGDSALYFCASSAEVDGAQYFGPGTRLTVT.

The chain recombines TRBV5-5 with TRBJ2-7, with D unclear. Germline V lookup: CDR1 SGHKS, CDR2 YYEKEE (reference sequence). Trimming removed 4 bases at V and 0 bases at J, with 11 bases between. The CDR3 contains 14 residues. The CDR3 is CASSIRQHSYEQYF. The DNA for the CDR3 is TGTGCCAGCAGCATCCGACAACACTCCTACGAGCAGTACTTC.

This clone came up once. The chain combines TRBV6-1 with TRBJ1-5; 8 bases fit TRBD1. This CDR3 is built from 15 residues. CDR1 is MNHNS, CDR2 SASEGT, per germline. The V gene end was trimmed by 3 bases and the J gene end by 7 bases; junction bases not matched to a gene: 8. In DNA form, the CDR3 reads TGTGCCAGCAGTGACGGGACAGGACGGCTGCAGCCCCAGCATTTT. This gives the protein CASSDGTGRLQPQHF.

The chain links TRBV27 to TRBJ2-1; 7 bases match TRBD2. Germline CDR1 reads MNHEY; CDR2 reads SMNVEV (reference sequence). CDR3 length: 11 amino acids. Unmatched junction bases numbered 0, after V lost 4 bases and J lost 9 bases. CDR3 sequence reads: CASSSGGEQFF. DNA for the CDR3: TGTGCCAGCAGTTCGGGGGGTGAGCAGTTCTTC.

The V and J genes are TRBV9 and TRBJ2-7; D is possibly TRBD1 (6 bases). The CDR3 sequence is 14 residues long. V lost 4 bases to trimming and J lost 6 bases, with 17 bases between them. Germline V CDR1 and CDR2: SGDLS, YYNGEE. CDR3 in DNA: TGTGCCAGCAGCCCAGGGATAGCGACAGGCGAGCAGTACTTC. Translating gives CASSPGIATGEQYF.

This chain connects TRBV6-5 to TRBJ2-7; 8 nucleotides line up with TRBD2. The germline gives CDR1 MNHEY, CDR2 SVGAGI. The CDR3 contains 15 residues. J was trimmed by 2 bases and V by 2 bases; bases with no gene match: 5. The CDR3 coding sequence is TGTGCCAGCAGTTACACCGCGGGGGGTCCCTACGAGCAGTACTTC. This encodes CASSYTAGGPYEQYF.

The rearrangement links TRBV4-3 to TRBJ2-1; TRBD2 matches 11 bases. This CDR3 spans 15 amino acids. Trimming at V came to 2 bases and at J to 9 bases, leaving 6 bases not matched to a gene. CDR1 and CDR2 from the germline V gene are LGHNA and YSLEER. The CDR3, as DNA: TGCGCCAGCAGCCAAACTAGCGGGAGAGTTCCTGAGCAGTTCTTC. Protein sequence: CASSQTSGRVPEQFF.

This clone was found once. The rearrangement uses TRBV7-3 and TRBJ2-3; possibly TRBD2 for D (7 bases). This CDR3 has 17 residues. The germline V gene has CDR1 SGHTA and CDR2 FQGTGA. Trimming cost V 4 bases and J 2 bases, with 19 bases left between them. CDR3 bases: TGTGCCAGCAGCTCACAGGGACTACCTGGGACCACAGATACGCAGTATTTT. Its translation: CASSSQGLPGTTDTQYF.

V usage is TRBV18 and J usage is TRBJ2-1, with TRBD2 as a possible D gene (6 bases). This CDR3 region has 15 residues. Germline-derived CDR1 and CDR2 are KGHSH and LQKENI. Trimming took off 10 bases at V and 0 bases at J, with 16 bases between the two ends. CDR3 nucleotides: TGTGCCACCCATAGCGGAAACCCCTCCTACAATGAGCAGTTCTTC. It codes for CATHSGNPSYNEQFF.

This chain's CDR3 is CASSPTGGASVGEQFF. The CDR3, as DNA: TGTGCCAGCTCACCAACGGGAGGGGCTAGTGTCGGAGAGCAGTTCTTC. The V call is TRBV18, the J call TRBJ2-1; 8 bases match TRBD2. Germline V gene data show CDR1 as KGHSH and CDR2 as LQKENI. V lost 2 bases, J lost 10 bases, and 13 bases stayed unmatched. The CDR3 totals 16 residues. Drawing the rest from reference TRBV18 and TRBJ2-1, the complete variable domain is NAGVMQNPRHLVRRRGQEARLRCSPMKGHSHVYWYRQLPEEGLKFMVYLQKENIIDESGMPKERFSAEFPKEGPSILRIQQVVRGDSAAYFCASSPTGGASVGEQFFGPGTRLTVL.

The chain uses TRBV29-1 and TRBJ2-3; D may be TRBD2 (5 bases). CDR3 length equals 14 residues. Trimming took off 4 bases at V and 4 bases at J, with 15 bases between the two ends. Germline assignment: CDR1 SQVTM and CDR2 ANQGSEA. CDR3 region: CSVAMERSADTQYF. The CDR3 DNA reads TGCAGCGTTGCTATGGAGCGGAGCGCAGATACGCAGTATTTT.

V is TRBV5-1 and J is TRBJ1-1, with 9 bases identical to TRBD1. The CDR3 runs to 14 residues. The trim removed 4 bases at V and 5 bases at J, leaving 6 bases unmatched. Germline values: CDR1 SGHRS, CDR2 YFSETQ. The DNA for the CDR3 is TGCGCCAGCAGCGCGGGACAGGGTGGTACTGAAGCTTTCTTT. It is translated as CASSAGQGGTEAFF. The whole variable domain, remainder taken from reference TRBV5-1 and TRBJ1-1, is KAGVTQTPRYLIKTRGQQVTLSCSPISGHRSVSWYQQTPGQGLQFLFEYFSETQRNKGNFPGRFSGRQFSNSRSEMNVSTLELGDSALYLCASSAGQGGTEAFFGQGTRLTVV.

This clone appeared a single time. The rearrangement links TRBV6-6 to TRBJ2-6, with unresolved D. The CDR3 contains 16 residues. Germline CDR1 reads MNHNY; CDR2 reads SVGAGI (reference sequence). Trimming stripped 2 bases from V and 1 base from J, with 9 bases between. The CDR3 loop reads CASSYLGVSGANVLTF. In DNA form, the CDR3 reads TGTGCCAGCAGTTACCTCGGTGTATCTGGGGCCAACGTCCTGACTTTC.

This clone was counted only a few times. The rearrangement links TRBV4-2 to TRBJ1-1; no definite D call. The CDR3 consists of 13 residues. The ends were cut back, 1 base at V and 3 bases at J, with 6 bases in the middle. Germline V gene sequence: CDR1 LGHNA, CDR2 YNFKEQ. CDR3 sequence (DNA): TGTGCCAGCAGCCAAGCGGGAGACACTGAAGCTTTCTTT. Protein product: CASSQAGDTEAFF.

V and J are TRBV14 and TRBJ2-3; 10 bases fit TRBD2. The CDR3 spans 18 residues. Losses at the gene ends were 0 bases for V and 6 bases for J; bases not matched to a gene: 12. In germline, CDR1 is SGHDN, CDR2 FVKESK. CDR3: CASSQERTSGTKRDTQYF. The CDR3 nucleotides are TGTGCCAGCAGCCAAGAGCGCACTAGCGGGACGAAGAGGGATACGCAGTATTTT. The complete variable domain, with remaining parts taken from reference TRBV14 and TRBJ2-3, reads EAGVTQFPSHSVIEKGQTVTLRCDPISGHDNLYWYRRVMGKEIKFLLHFVKESKQDESGMPNNRFLAERTGGTYSTLKVQPAELEDSGVYFCASSQERTSGTKRDTQYFGPGTRLTVL.